Below, 28 T cell receptor beta chains from the same sample are listed, as sequenced in a study of tumor-infiltrating lymphocytes in primary liver carcinoma. Joint extraction of RNA and DNA used roughly 17-32 mg of bulk tissue that was unsorted. Starting from roughly 540 ng of total RNA, TCR beta cDNA was produced with a primer in the constant region. It was through three nested multiplex PCR rounds of slightly modified ARM-PCR that TCR beta libraries arose. Each of the first two PCR rounds ran nine to ten cycles with TRBV1-TRBV30 forward and C-beta reverse primers. TCRdb reprocessed the multiplex PCR reads via MiXCR and lists one record per CDR3 protein. Of approximately 73,000 distinct CDR3 sequences in the sample, about two thirds were seen once. Sequencing used liver tumor tissue from sampling region 4. The subset is: tumor region T4, right-lateral pole. These receptors were collected from a woman aged 55-69 years with primary liver carcinoma and hepatitis B virus infection.

For this clonotype: The conserved closing phenylalanine or tryptophan is absent in this CDR3, likely reflecting a read error. The genes are TRBV29-1 and TRBJ2-5; D may be TRBD1 (7 bases). Germline values: CDR1 SQVTM, CDR2 ANQGSEA. This CDR3 region has 14 residues. The DNA for the CDR3 is TGCAGTGTGACCCCAGGGGGGTTGCAAGAGACCCAGTACTTG. Amino acid sequence: CSVTPGGLQETQYL.

As to this clonotype: In this CDR3 the conserved last residue, phenylalanine or tryptophan, is missing, so a read error is likely. The rearrangement joins TRBV7-9 to TRBJ1-2; weak D call: TRBD1 (6 bases). The length of the CDR3 is 14 residues. Germline CDR1 reads SEHNR; CDR2 reads FQNEAQ (reference sequence). The CDR3 region is CVSSLGGANYGYTL. In DNA form, the CDR3 reads TGTGTCAGCAGCTTAGGGGGAGCTAACTATGGCTACACCCTC.

Regarding this clonotype: This clone may be a read error of a much larger clone one base away. CDR3 in DNA: TGTGCCAGCAGCTCTCAGGGAAGGTTCTACGAGCAGTACTTC. Its protein is CASSSQGRFYEQYF. The chain links TRBV7-9 to TRBJ2-7; tentatively, D is TRBD1 (5 bases). The length of the CDR3 is 14 residues. V lost 4 bases and J lost 3, with 13 bases in between. Germline lookup yields CDR1 SEHNR and CDR2 FQNEAQ (reference sequence).

This clonotype was seen once. One end of the junction varies from germline; a read error may be responsible. This sequence joins TRBV5-4 and TRBJ1-2; possibly TRBD1 for D (5 bases). The V gene's germline CDR1 is SGHNT and CDR2 YYREEE (reference sequence). CDR3 length: 15 amino acids. Here the CDR3 DNA reads TGTGCCAGCAGCAGGGGCCCACTAGGCCGATATAGCTACACCTTT. It specifies CASSRGPLGRYSYTF.

For this clonotype: At one end the junction does not follow the germline gene, possibly because of a read error. The chain uses TRBV7-9 and TRBJ1-4, with a tentative D call TRBD1 (6 bases). The V gene's germline CDR1 is SEHNR and CDR2 FQNEAQ (reference sequence). This CDR3 contains 14 residues. CDR3 DNA: TGTGCCAGCGGCTTTGACAGGAGGAATGAAAAACTGTTTTTT. It codes for CASGFDRRNEKLFF.

Turning to this clonotype: One junction end does not reproduce the germline sequence, and a read error may be involved. This chain links TRBV11-2 with TRBJ2-1; tentatively, D is TRBD1 (6 bases). The germline gives CDR1 SGHAT, CDR2 FQNNGV. The length of the CDR3 is 16 residues. The CDR3 here is CAGSLDLTGGGEEQFF. The CDR3 region has the DNA TGTGCCGGCAGCTTAGATCTGACAGGTGGGGGCGAAGAGCAGTTCTTC.

Comments on this clonotype: An end of the junction differs from the germline gene, which may be a read error. V usage is TRBV29-1 and J usage is TRBJ2-7; D is ambiguous. In germline, CDR1 is SQVTM, CDR2 ANQGSEA. CDR3 length: 12 amino acids. The CDR3 spells CSDEAQPYEKYF. The CDR3 DNA reads TGCAGCGATGAAGCCCAACCCTACGAGAAGTACTTC.

This clonotype occurred many times. The chain employs TRBV7-8 and TRBJ2-7; the D is unclear. From germline, CDR1 is SGHVS and CDR2 FQNEAQ. V was cut by 1 base and J by 5 bases, with 9 bases left in between. This CDR3 has 13 amino acids. This chain's CDR3 is CASSLVDVDEQYF. CDR3 bases: TGTGCCAGCAGCTTAGTCGACGTCGACGAGCAGTACTTC.

A remark on this clonotype: One junction end does not reproduce the germline sequence, and a read error may be involved. The chain carries TRBV4-1 and TRBJ2-3; D remains ambiguous. This CDR3 comprises 14 residues. Germline V lookup: CDR1 MGHRA, CDR2 YSYEKL. The CDR3 nucleotides are TGCACCAGCAGCCAATCCGTAGGGACAGATACGCAGTATTTT. It specifies CTSSQSVGTDTQYF.

This clonotype came up many times. The V call is TRBV5-8, the J call TRBJ1-4, with D tentatively TRBD1 (5 bases). CDR1 is SGHTS, CDR2 YDEGEE, per germline. The CDR3 covers 14 residues. V lost 3 bases, J lost 5 bases, and 11 bases lay in between. DNA of the CDR3: TGTGCCAGCAGCTCCCAATGGGGGAATGAAAAACTGTTTTTT. Protein product: CASSSQWGNEKLFF.

This clonotype was recorded at least ten times. The chain joins TRBV5-5 to TRBJ2-1; 13 bases align to TRBD2. Germline V gene lookup returns CDR1 SGHKS and CDR2 YYEKEE (reference sequence). The CDR3 loop spans 20 amino acids. J was trimmed by 0 bases and V by 0 bases; bases with no gene match: 9. CDR3: CASSLAGTSGTGSSYNEQFF. DNA of the CDR3: TGTGCCAGCAGCTTGGCCGGGACTAGCGGGACGGGGAGCTCCTACAATGAGCAGTTCTTC.

The sample holds one count of this clonotype. The missing conserved phenylalanine or tryptophan at the end of this CDR3 makes a read error likely. No DNA is shown, since the ends of the CDR3 on it are uncertain; the CDR3 is the one TCRdb lists. The chain couples TRBV10-3 to TRBJ2-3; the tabulated D call, TRBD1, remains unverified against the DNA. The germline gives CDR1 ENHRY, CDR2 SYGVKD. The CDR3 numbers 17 amino acids, ends counted. CDR3 protein: CAISTTAGTGGTDTQYL.

Comment on this clonotype: One end of the junction varies from germline; a read error may be responsible. The chain uses TRBV29-1 and TRBJ2-3; 7 bases line up with TRBD1. Germline lookup yields CDR1 SQVTM and CDR2 ANQGSEA. The CDR3 is made up of 13 amino acids. This CDR3 is CSGGPQGTDMQYF. The CDR3 region has the DNA TGCAGCGGTGGGCCTCAGGGGACAGATATGCAGTATTTT.

The chain recombines TRBV14 with TRBJ2-2; 10 bases map to TRBD1. Germline V gene lookup returns CDR1 SGHDN and CDR2 FVKESK. This CDR3 has 18 amino acids. Here the CDR3 reads CTGSQSRWGTGVTGELFF. The CDR3 DNA reads TGTACCGGCAGCCAAAGCCGGTGGGGGACAGGGGTCACCGGGGAGCTGTTTTTT. The complete variable domain, with remaining parts taken from reference TRBV14 and TRBJ2-2, reads EAGVTQFPSHSVIEKGQTVTLRCDPISGHDNLYWYRRVMGKEIKFLLHFVKESKQDESGMPNNRFLAERTGGTYSTLKVQPAELEDSGVYFCTGSQSRWGTGVTGELFFGEGSRLTVL.

Concerning this clonotype: The junction departs from the called germline gene at one end, perhaps through a read error. This rearrangement joins TRBV29-1 to TRBJ1-3; D may be TRBD1 (5 bases). Germline assignment: CDR1 SQVTM and CDR2 ANQGSEA. This CDR3 spans 17 amino acids. This CDR3 reads CSAQRGDRTGSGYTVYF. In DNA form, the CDR3 reads TGCAGCGCTCAAAGAGGAGACAGAACGGGATCTGGATACACCGTATATTTT.

With regard to this clonotype: A much larger clone sits a single nucleotide away, making a read error possible. The rearrangement links TRBV28 to TRBJ2-7; D is unclear. The germline V gene encodes CDR1 MDHEN and CDR2 SYDVKM. The CDR3 totals 13 residues. Here the CDR3 reads CATSLASSYEQYF. DNA of the CDR3: TGTGCCACCAGTTTGGCTAGTTCCTACGAGCAGTACTTC. Together with reference TRBV28 and TRBJ2-7, the CDR3 gives the full variable domain: DVKVTQSSRYLVKRTGEKVFLECVQDMDHENMFWYRQDPGLGLRLIYFSYDVKMKEKGDIPEGYSVSREKKERFSLILESASTNQTSMYLCATSLASSYEQYFGPGTRLTVT.

V gene TRBV12-3 or TRBV12-4 combines with J gene TRBJ1-5, with a tentative D call TRBD1 (6 bases). This CDR3 comprises 16 residues. V was clipped by 6 bases and J by 7 bases, with 22 bases between them. The CDR3 protein is CASRDGRPRDNQPQHF. In nucleotides, the CDR3 is TGTGCCAGCAGAGACGGACGGCCCCGGGACAACCAGCCCCAGCATTTT.

The rearrangement links TRBV6-5 to TRBJ2-3, with D hard to call. The germline CDR1 and CDR2 sequences are MNHEY and SVGAGI. Trimming took off 8 bases at V and 4 bases at J, with 16 bases between the two ends. This CDR3 has 14 amino acids. This CDR3 reads CASAGNSSSDTQYF. Written as DNA, the CDR3 is TGTGCCAGCGCTGGGAATTCAAGCTCAGATACGCAGTATTTT.

This clonotype has ten or more counts. V usage is TRBV30 and J usage is TRBJ1-1; 8 bases align to TRBD1. The CDR3 is made up of 14 amino acids. Germline V gene sequence: CDR1 GTSNPN, CDR2 SVGIG (reference sequence). After removal of 2 bases from V and 3 bases from J, the junction contained 5 bases not matched to a gene. The CDR3 DNA sequence: TGTGCCTGGAGTAGGGGCAGGGGGCACACTGAAGCTTTCTTT. This sequence encodes CAWSRGRGHTEAFF. Full variable domain (missing parts from reference TRBV30 and TRBJ1-1): SQTIHQWPATLVQPVGSPLSLECTVEGTSNPNLYWYRQAAGRGLQLLFYSVGIGQISSEVPQNLSASRPQDRQFILSSKKLLLSDSGFYLCAWSRGRGHTEAFFGQGTRLTVV.

As regards this clonotype: One end of the junction is discordant with germline, which a read error may explain. This chain joins TRBV11-2 and TRBJ2-7; a weak D match, TRBD1 (6 bases). CDR3 length: 15 residues. Germline-derived CDR1 and CDR2 are SGHAT and FQNNGV. This CDR3 is CASSSHLGQIYDQYF. The CDR3 nucleotides read TGTGCCAGCAGTTCTCACCTTGGACAGATTTACGATCAGTACTTC.

As concerns this clonotype: Compared with germline, one end of the junction differs, possibly owing to a read error. V usage is TRBV10-1 and J usage is TRBJ2-1; a possible D gene is TRBD2 (6 bases). There are 15 residues in the CDR3. Germline V CDR1 and CDR2: WNHNN, SYGVQD (reference sequence). The chain's CDR3 is CASNESTRGYNEQFF. The CDR3 coding sequence is TGCGCCAGCAATGAGTCGACTAGAGGGTACAATGAGCAGTTCTTC.

This clonotype was detected ten times or more. This sequence joins TRBV12-3 or TRBV12-4 and TRBJ1-5; 9 bases line up with TRBD1. This CDR3 has 15 residues. Trimming removed 1 base from V and 6 bases from J; junction bases left unmatched: 4. The CDR3: CASSLVGQGGQPQHF. CDR3 DNA sequence: TGTGCCAGCAGTTTAGTGGGACAGGGCGGTCAGCCCCAGCATTTT.

This rearrangement joins TRBV11-2 to TRBJ2-1; either TRBD1 or TRBD2 may fit D (6 bases each). Germline loops: CDR1 SGHAT, CDR2 FQNNGV. The V end lost 6 bases, the J end lost 12 bases, and 18 bases lay between the germline ends. The CDR3 is 13 amino acids. The CDR3 DNA sequence: TGTGCCAGCAGTGCCGGGGGCTTCAGTGGGCAGTTCTTC. This sequence encodes CASSAGGFSGQFF.

Comment on this clonotype: One end of the junction varies from germline; a read error may be responsible. This chain joins TRBV11-2 and TRBJ1-2; 7 nucleotides line up with TRBD1. The CDR3 spans 14 residues. Germline V gene data show CDR1 as SGHAT and CDR2 as FQNNGV. The chain's CDR3 is CASDLNRGFYGYSF. CDR3 DNA: TGTGCCAGCGACTTAAACAGGGGATTCTATGGCTACAGCTTC.

This clonotype has ten or more counts. The V call is TRBV5-1, the J call TRBJ2-1, with D possibly TRBD2 on 6 matching bases. The CDR3 has 15 residues. Germline CDR1 SGHRS, CDR2 YFSETQ. V lost 0 bases, J lost 7 bases, and 14 bases lay in between. CDR3 DNA sequence: TGCGCCAGCAGCTTGGTGGCTTCGGGGAGGAATGAGCAGTTCTTC. Its translation: CASSLVASGRNEQFF.

This clonotype was found a few times. It may be a read error: a sequence one base away is much more abundant. V is TRBV25-1 and J is TRBJ1-1; possible D gene TRBD1, 5 bases. V gave up 3 bases and J gave up 7 bases, with 12 bases separating them. Germline CDR1 is MGHDK and CDR2 is SYGVNS. This CDR3 contains 13 residues. The CDR3 nucleotides are TGTGCCAGCAGTGAGCTGGGGCACATTGAAGCTTTCTTT. Translating it yields CASSELGHIEAFF. The entire variable domain, with the rest obtained from reference TRBV25-1 and TRBJ1-1, is as follows: EADIYQTPRYLVIGTGKKITLECSQTMGHDKMYWYQQDPGMELHLIHYSYGVNSTEKGDLSSESTVSRIRTEHFPLTLESARPSHTSQYLCASSELGHIEAFFGQGTRLTVV.

J is TRBJ2-5 and V is TRBV11-2; tentative D call: TRBD1 (6 bases). Trimming removed 5 bases from V and 5 bases from J, with 18 bases in between. The CDR3 length is 15 residues. Germline lookup yields CDR1 SGHAT and CDR2 FQNNGV. This CDR3 reads CASSLRTEEEETQYF. CDR3 DNA: TGTGCCAGCAGCCTAAGGACAGAGGAAGAGGAGACCCAGTACTTC. Based on the CDR3 plus reference TRBV11-2 and TRBJ2-5, the full variable domain is EAGVAQSPRYKIIEKRQSVAFWCNPISGHATLYWYQQILGQGPKLLIQFQNNGVVDDSQLPKDRFSAERLKGVDSTLKIQPAKLEDSAVYLCASSLRTEEEETQYFGPGTRLLVL.

The chain couples TRBV13 to TRBJ2-3; D is unclear. The CDR3 is made up of 15 amino acids. CDR1 and CDR2 (germline): PRHDT, FYEKMQ (reference sequence). Written as DNA, the CDR3 is TGTGACAACATAAAAGGCGGAACATACACAGATACGCAGTATTTT. Amino acid sequence: CDNIKGGTYTDTQYF.